This passage covers 25 T cell receptor beta chains from one sample sequenced in a study of T cell repertoires in cytomegalovirus infection. TCRdb reprocessed the reads via MiXCR and lists one record per CDR3 protein. This table has some 500,000 distinct CDR3 sequences, roughly 34% appearing once. The antigens of these receptors remain unknown. Sequencing was performed on cultured PBMCs, taken from culture after CMV antigen stimulation. These receptors originate from a human donor in good health (CMV status not recorded). Some clones in this sample may be carry-over from other donors' samples.

The chain is built from TRBV10-3 and TRBJ1-5; perhaps TRBD1 as D (6 bases). This CDR3 is 15 amino acids long. V lost 3 bases and J lost 4, with 13 bases in between. Germline values: CDR1 ENHRY, CDR2 SYGVKD. The CDR3 reads CAISERGGLNQPQHF. Written as DNA, the CDR3 is TGTGCCATCAGTGAACGAGGGGGTTTGAATCAGCCCCAGCATTTT.

The V call is TRBV6-6, the J call TRBJ2-7, with TRBD1 matching over 10 bases. Germline values: CDR1 MNHNY, CDR2 SVGAGI (reference sequence). CDR3 length: 15 residues. Losses at the gene ends were 4 bases for V and 4 bases for J; bases not matched to a gene: 7. CDR3 region: CASSLDRGGRYEQYV. The CDR3 DNA reads as TGTGCCAGCAGTTTGGACAGGGGGGGTAGATACGAGCAGTACGTC.

J is TRBJ2-5 and V is TRBV7-4; 11 bases are shared with TRBD2. Losses at the gene ends were 5 bases for V and 4 bases for J; bases not matched to a gene: 6. This CDR3 spans 15 amino acids. Germline loops: CDR1 SGHVT, CDR2 SQSDAQ. This CDR3 is CASSKDSGRVETQYF. As DNA, the CDR3 is TGTGCCAGCAGCAAAGATAGCGGGAGGGTAGAGACCCAGTACTTC.

The chain is built from TRBV6-1 and TRBJ1-1; possible D gene TRBD1, 5 bases. Looked up from germline, CDR1 is MNHNS and CDR2 is SASEGT. Trimming shortened V by 5 bases and J by 5 bases, and 15 bases separated the two germline ends. The length of the CDR3 is 14 residues. CDR3 nucleotide sequence: TGTGCCAGCAGTCTGCGGACATACGAGACTGAAGCTTTCTTT. Protein product: CASSLRTYETEAFF.

On this clonotype: A junction boundary mismatches the germline segment, possibly from a read error. This chain connects TRBV6-2 or TRBV6-3 to TRBJ2-5; D unresolved. The CDR3 runs 19 residues. From germline, CDR1 is MNHEY and CDR2 SVGEGT. The CDR3 spells CASSYEAVVKFFGQQTQYF. As DNA, the CDR3 is TGTGCCAGCAGTTACGAGGCTGTGGTCAAGTTCTTCGGCCAACAGACCCAGTACTTC.

The chain joins TRBV10-3 to TRBJ2-7, with 7 nucleotides matching TRBD1. Losses at the gene ends were 6 bases for V and 3 bases for J; bases not matched to a gene: 5. This CDR3 spans 13 amino acids. Germline-derived CDR1 and CDR2 are ENHRY and SYGVKD. The CDR3 loop is CAIRMTGRYEQYF. DNA of the CDR3: TGTGCCATCAGGATGACAGGGCGCTACGAGCAGTACTTC.

V usage is TRBV12-3 or TRBV12-4 and J usage is TRBJ1-5, with D tentatively TRBD1 (5 bases). The V gene lost 2 bases and the J gene lost 7 bases, with 9 bases spanning the gap. The CDR3 covers 13 residues. The CDR3 DNA follows: TGTGCCAGCAGTTTAATAACAGGCCAGCCCCAGCATTTT. Amino acid sequence: CASSLITGQPQHF.

The chain combines TRBV28 with TRBJ2-1; D might be TRBD1 or TRBD2, each matching 5 bases. Germline-derived CDR1 and CDR2 are MDHEN and SYDVKM. The CDR3 sequence is 11 residues long. The V end was cut by 6 bases, the J end by 9 bases, with 9 bases between. CDR3 in DNA: TGTGCCAGCAGGGGGGTGGGTGAGCAGTTCTTC. It specifies CASRGVGEQFF.

The chain couples TRBV6-2 or TRBV6-3 to TRBJ1-5; D call uncertain. The germline V gene has CDR1 MNHEY and CDR2 SVGEGT. V lost 5 bases and J 4 bases, leaving 6 bases between the germline ends. The CDR3 spans 12 residues. CDR3 in DNA: TGTGCCAGCAGTAAGATTAATCAGCCCCAGCATTTT. Encoded protein: CASSKINQPQHF.

V gene TRBV4-3 combines with J gene TRBJ2-3, with 7 bases matching TRBD1. J gave up 2 bases and V 1 base, and 12 bases lay outside the gene matches. The CDR3 contains 18 residues. CDR1 and CDR2 (germline): LGHNA, YSLEER. The CDR3 DNA reads TGCGCCAGCAGCCAAGGCCCGGGACAGTGGGACCACACAGATACGCAGTATTTT. The encoded protein is CASSQGPGQWDHTDTQYF.

This clonotype was seen only a few times. The gene calls are TRBV27 and TRBJ2-1; the D gene is possibly TRBD2 (5 bases). Trimming took 5 bases from V and 6 from J, leaving 5 bases between them. Germline V gene data show CDR1 as MNHEY and CDR2 as SMNVEV (reference sequence). The CDR3 contains 11 residues. CDR3 nucleotides: TGTGCCAGCAGTGAGGGCAATGAGCAGTTCTTC. Protein sequence: CASSEGNEQFF.

The chain uses TRBV12-3 or TRBV12-4 and TRBJ2-3; the match to TRBD2 covers 10 bases. The CDR3 contains 17 residues. The ends lost 5 bases at V and 4 bases at J; junction bases unmatched: 12. The DNA for the CDR3 is TGTGCCAGCAGTCTCCGACTAGCGGGCCCTCAACCAGATACGCAGTATTTT. Amino acids: CASSLRLAGPQPDTQYF.

J is TRBJ2-1 and V is TRBV9; D ambiguous. The germline gives CDR1 SGDLS, CDR2 YYNGEE. The CDR3 runs 12 residues. V lost 3 bases to trimming and J lost 8 bases, with 9 bases between them. This chain's CDR3 is CASSGLRDEQFF. Here the CDR3 DNA reads TGTGCCAGCAGCGGGTTAAGGGATGAGCAGTTCTTC.

The rearrangement uses TRBV29-1 and TRBJ2-1, with a possible D match to TRBD1 (6 bases). Germline CDR1 reads SQVTM; CDR2 reads ANQGSEA. The V and J ends lost 7 bases and 5 bases respectively, with 12 bases between them. The CDR3 has 12 residues. The chain's CDR3 is CSGCRGDNEQFF. The DNA of the CDR3 is TGCAGCGGTTGCAGGGGAGACAATGAGCAGTTCTTC.

This chain joins TRBV7-2 and TRBJ2-5; D not resolved. Looked up from germline, CDR1 is SGHTA and CDR2 is FQGNSA. The CDR3 runs 15 residues. V lost 1 base to trimming and J lost 1 base, with 10 bases between them. Written as DNA, the CDR3 is TGTGCCAGCAGCTTAGGGGGATTCGTCCAAGAGACCCAGTACTTC. It specifies CASSLGGFVQETQYF.

V is TRBV20-1 and J is TRBJ1-2, with unresolved D. The V gene lost 4 bases and the J gene lost 4 bases, with 16 bases spanning the gap. CDR3 length: 14 residues. The V gene's germline CDR1 is DFQATT and CDR2 SNEGSKA (reference sequence). CDR3 sequence (DNA): TGCAGTGCTACTGCGCCCTCAGGACCCTATGGCTACACCTTC. This codes for CSATAPSGPYGYTF.

This clonotype came up many times. The rearrangement links TRBV7-6 to TRBJ2-7, with D possibly TRBD2 on 5 matching bases. V was pared by 3 bases and J by 5 bases, with 14 bases between. This CDR3 spans 14 amino acids. CDR1 is SGHVS, CDR2 FNYEAQ, per germline. The CDR3 here is CASSLSLVMDEQYF. The CDR3 DNA reads TGTGCCAGCAGCTTGTCACTAGTAATGGACGAGCAGTACTTC.

The V gene is TRBV7-4, the J gene TRBJ2-1, with a possible D match to TRBD2 (5 bases). The germline gives CDR1 SGHVT, CDR2 SQSDAQ. This CDR3 has 14 amino acids. Trimming removed 1 base from V and 8 bases from J, with 12 bases in between. This chain's CDR3 is CASSLVSSSDEQFF. The DNA of the CDR3 is TGTGCCAGCAGCTTAGTTTCTAGCAGCGATGAGCAGTTCTTC. Full variable domain (missing parts from reference TRBV7-4 and TRBJ2-1): GAGVSQSPRYKVAKRGRDVALRCDSISGHVTLYWYRQTLGQGSEVLTYSQSDAQRDKSGRPSGRFSAERPERSVSTLKIQRTEQGDSAVYLCASSLVSSSDEQFFGPGTRLTVL.

The chain joins TRBV7-2 to TRBJ2-3, with D perhaps TRBD2 (6 bases). The CDR3 runs to 15 residues. Germline V CDR1 and CDR2: SGHTA, FQGNSA. V was cut by 5 bases and J by 2 bases, with 14 bases left in between. CDR3 DNA: TGTGCCAGCAGCCGTACATCTAGCGACACAGATACGCAGTATTTT. It yields the protein CASSRTSSDTDTQYF.

The chain combines TRBV4-1 with TRBJ2-1; D may be TRBD2 (5 bases). The CDR3 has 15 residues. V lost 1 base, J lost 2 bases, and 9 bases lay in between. Germline-derived CDR1 and CDR2 are MGHRA and YSYEKL. In DNA form, the CDR3 reads TGCGCCAGCAGCCAAGGGAGCGGTCCCTACAATGAGCAGTTCTTC. Translation gives CASSQGSGPYNEQFF.

This clonotype was counted a few times. The genes are TRBV12-3 or TRBV12-4 and TRBJ1-4; no reliable D call. The V gene lost 3 bases and the J gene lost 11 bases, with 7 bases spanning the gap. This CDR3 is 11 amino acids long. The CDR3 nucleotides read TGTGCCAGCAGTTTCCGAGGGAAACTGTTTTTT. It specifies CASSFRGKLFF.

This clonotype was seen a handful of times. This CDR3 reads CASSGDSGTGGTGELFF. The CDR3 DNA follows: TGCGCCAGCAGCGGAGATAGCGGGACGGGGGGCACCGGGGAGCTGTTTTTT. This chain uses TRBV5-1 with TRBJ2-2, with 8 nucleotides matching TRBD2. V was pared by 4 bases and J by 4 bases, with 12 bases of the junction left unmatched. CDR1 is SGHRS and CDR2 is YFSETQ in the germline V gene. CDR3 length: 17 amino acids.

The chain carries TRBV25-1 and TRBJ2-6; perhaps D is TRBD1 or TRBD2 (5 bases each). The germline V gene encodes CDR1 MGHDK and CDR2 SYGVNS. This CDR3 is 15 amino acids long. Trimming removed 3 bases at V and 2 bases at J, with 8 bases between. The CDR3 reads CASSEVGAGANVLTF. In DNA, the CDR3 is TGTGCCAGCAGTGAGGTGGGGGCTGGGGCCAACGTCCTGACTTTC.

This clonotype was counted between two and nine times. The V gene is TRBV11-2, the J gene TRBJ2-7, with 9 nucleotides matching TRBD2. The CDR3 is made up of 16 amino acids. J was trimmed by 6 bases and V by 1 base; bases with no gene match: 10. Germline assignment: CDR1 SGHAT and CDR2 FQNNGV. The CDR3 region is CASSLVLAGNSGEQYF. The CDR3 nucleotides read TGTGCCAGCAGCTTAGTTCTAGCGGGAAACTCGGGCGAGCAGTACTTC.

This clonotype was seen a few times. The CDR3 DNA sequence: TGTGCCAGCAGTTCTTTGTGGACAAGTGTGCAGTTCTTC. Translating gives CASSSLWTSVQFF. This rearrangement joins TRBV27 to TRBJ2-1; tentative D call: TRBD1 (5 bases). CDR1 and CDR2 (germline): MNHEY, SMNVEV (reference sequence). The CDR3 runs to 13 residues. V lost 4 bases and J 12 bases, leaving 16 bases between the germline ends.